This T cell receptor (beta chain) appears in the sequencing data of a study of CD8 T cells in Susac syndrome. Across the whole study: Active disease was present in five or six of the sequenced Susac syndrome patients, whereas roughly 8 of them were in remission. Points from the study as a whole: The relatively small number of individuals in the TCR sequencing and HLA analysis was acknowledged by the study.

Reverse transcription used about 0.45 to 1 ug RNA and random hexamers. Amplification of TCR beta CDR3 by immunoSEQ multiplex PCR spanned 54 Vbeta and 13 Jbeta. TCRdb re-called the immunoSEQ multiplex PCR reads with MiXCR, one entry per CDR3 protein. This sample has hundreds of thousands of distinct CDR3 sequences, with approximately 94% found just once. The length of the CDR3 is 16 residues. The V and J ends lost 3 bases and 6 bases respectively, with 18 bases between them. Germline values: CDR1 LGHNA, CDR2 YSLEER. Regarding this clonotype: Its cognate antigen is unknown.

TEMRA cells were FACS-enriched, and CD8+ and CD4+ T cells were isolated negatively. The source material was CD4+ T cells from PBMCs. The receptor was derived from a human donor with Susac syndrome. The rearrangement uses TRBV4-3 and TRBJ2-1; D is tentatively TRBD1 or TRBD2 (5 bases each). CDR3 sequence reads: CASSQSLGAGSNEQFF. CDR3 coding DNA: TGCGCCAGCAGCCAGTCCCTCGGGGCCGGTTCCAATGAGCAGTTCTTC.